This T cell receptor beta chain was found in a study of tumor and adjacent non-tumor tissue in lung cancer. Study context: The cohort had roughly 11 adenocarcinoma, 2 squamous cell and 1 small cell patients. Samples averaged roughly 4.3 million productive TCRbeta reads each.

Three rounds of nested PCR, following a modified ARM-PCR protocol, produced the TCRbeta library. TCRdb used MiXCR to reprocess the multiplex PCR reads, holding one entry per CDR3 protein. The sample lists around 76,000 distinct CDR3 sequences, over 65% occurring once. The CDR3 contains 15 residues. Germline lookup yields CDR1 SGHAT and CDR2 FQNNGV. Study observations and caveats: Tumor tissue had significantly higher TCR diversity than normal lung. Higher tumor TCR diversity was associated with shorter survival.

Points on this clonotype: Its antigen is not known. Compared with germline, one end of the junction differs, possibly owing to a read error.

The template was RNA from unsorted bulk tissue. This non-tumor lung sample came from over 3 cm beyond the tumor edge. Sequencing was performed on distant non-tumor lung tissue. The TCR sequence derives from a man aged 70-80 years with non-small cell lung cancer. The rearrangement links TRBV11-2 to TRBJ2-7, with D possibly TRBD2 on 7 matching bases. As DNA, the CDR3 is TGTGCCGGCAGCTTAGTTCGGGGGGCCCCCTACGAACAGTACTTC. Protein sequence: CAGSLVRGAPYEQYF. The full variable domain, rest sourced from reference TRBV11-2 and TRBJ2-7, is EAGVAQSPRYKIIEKRQSVAFWCNPISGHATLYWYQQILGQGPKLLIQFQNNGVVDDSQLPKDRFSAERLKGVDSTLKIQPAKLEDSAVYLCAGSLVRGAPYEQYFGPGTRLTVT.